A selection of T cell receptor beta chains follows, all from one sample in a study of blood T cell repertoires in COVID-19. The protocol was immunoSEQ multiplex PCR, while the TCRdb copy is restricted to in-frame clones and leaves out a portion. The table lists some 300,000 clones, approximately 90% of them singletons. What was sequenced was peripheral blood. These receptors all stem from a woman aged 45 to 65 with COVID-19, enrolled during active disease. The CDR3 runs from the conserved cysteine through the conserved F or W. D genes are given only for firm matches. Clone size is given for some rows only: seen once, a few or many times, or a class if the clone is expanded.

j_gene	v_gene	abundance	d_gene	CDR3nt	CDR3aa
TRBJ1-3	TRBV18	NA	NA	TGTGCCAGCTCACCACGGGGGCTGCAAAACACCATATATTTT	CASSPRGLQNTIYF
TRBJ1-4	TRBV28	NA	NA	TGTGCCAGCAGGCTTCGGAATCGGGGAAGTGAAAAACTGTTTTTT	CASRLRNRGSEKLFF
TRBJ2-1	TRBV3-1/TRBV3-2	NA	NA	TGTGCCAGCAGCCAAAAACTCGGGGGATTGGGGTACAATGAGCAGTTCTTC	CASSQKLGGLGYNEQFF
TRBJ2-3	TRBV4-1	NA	NA	TGCGCCAGCAGCCAAGCAGACAGGGAGGTCACAGATACGCAGTATTTT	CASSQADREVTDTQYF
TRBJ2-7	TRBV3-1/TRBV3-2	NA	TRBD2	TGTGCCAGCAAAAGGGGGACTAGCGCATCCTACGAGCAGTACTTC	CASKRGTSASYEQYF
TRBJ2-4	TRBV15	NA	TRBD2	TGTGCCACCAGCAGGGCCGGGACTAGAAATGACATTCAGTACTTC	CATSRAGTRNDIQYF
TRBJ1-1	TRBV19	NA	TRBD1	TGTGCCAGCCGTCAGGGGGTGGTTACTGAAGCTTTCTTT	CASRQGVVTEAFF
TRBJ1-5	TRBV18	NA	TRBD1	TGTGCCAGCTCACCAACCGGGACAGGGTCGTTGAGCAATCAGCCCCAGCATTTT	CASSPTGTGSLSNQPQHF
TRBJ1-6	TRBV6-4	NA	TRBD1	TGTGCCAGCAGTACGACAGGGGGCAATTCACCCCTCCACTTT	CASSTTGGNSPLHF
TRBJ1-2	TRBV6-4	NA	TRBD1	TGTGCCAGCAGTGATGCAGGGGGCGCCTATGGCTACACCTTC	CASSDAGGAYGYTF
TRBJ2-3	TRBV29-1	NA	TRBD2	TGCAGCGCCGAAGGACTAGTTCTTAGCACAGATACGCAGTATTTT	CSAEGLVLSTDTQYF
TRBJ2-1	TRBV6-5	NA	TRBD2	TGTGCCAGCAGTCGCGGGAGAAGCGGGAATGAGCAGTTCTTC	CASSRGRSGNEQFF
TRBJ2-2	TRBV6-5	NA	NA	TGTGCCAGCAGTTCCTTGGCGGTCAACACCGGGGAGCTGTTTTTT	CASSSLAVNTGELFF
TRBJ1-1	TRBV24-1	NA	NA	TGTGCCACCAGTGATTACAAGAACACTGAAGCTTTCTTT	CATSDYKNTEAFF
TRBJ1-2	TRBV5-1	NA	TRBD1	TGCGCCAGCAGTCGACAGGGGGCTGGGGGCTACACCTTC	CASSRQGAGGYTF
TRBJ2-3	TRBV4-1	NA	NA	TGCGCCAGCAGCCACGGTCCGTACTCTAGCACAGATACGCAGTATTTT	CASSHGPYSSTDTQYF
TRBJ2-2	TRBV7-2	NA	TRBD1	TGTGCCAGCAGCCTCCTACAGGGGGTCGGGGAGCTGTTTTTT	CASSLLQGVGELFF
TRBJ2-7	TRBV11-2	NA	NA	TGTGCCAGCAGCTTACGGTACGGGAAAGACTACGAGCAGTACTTC	CASSLRYGKDYEQYF
TRBJ2-1	TRBV5-1	NA	NA	TGCGCCAGCAGCTCGACAGGCAATGAGCAGTTCTTC	CASSSTGNEQFF
TRBJ2-1	TRBV6-2/TRBV6-3	NA	TRBD2	TGTGCCAGCAGTTATACCGGGACTAGCGGGAGGATTGAGCAGTTCTTC	CASSYTGTSGRIEQFF
TRBJ2-7	TRBV30	NA	TRBD1	TGTGCCTGGAGTCAGGACAGGGCCGAGCAGTACTTC	CAWSQDRAEQYF
TRBJ1-6	TRBV30	NA	TRBD1	TGTGCCTGGGGGGACAGGACAGATTCACCCCTCCACTTT	CAWGDRTDSPLHF
TRBJ1-4	TRBV19	NA	NA	TGTGCCAGTAGTATTTTCCCGACTGCAACTAATGAAAAACTGTTTTTT	CASSIFPTATNEKLFF
TRBJ1-2	TRBV3-1/TRBV3-2	NA	TRBD1	TGTGCCAGCAGCCAAGCGAATACAGGGGATGGCTACACCTTC	CASSQANTGDGYTF
TRBJ2-6	TRBV6-4	NA	NA	TGTGCCAGCAGTGCTAATCGAGGGGCCAACGTCCTGACTTTC	CASSANRGANVLTF
TRBJ2-7	TRBV2	NA	TRBD2	TGTGCCAGCAGTGAGTATAGCGGGAGTGCGGGTTACGAGCAGTACTTC	CASSEYSGSAGYEQYF
TRBJ2-7	TRBV25-1	NA	TRBD2	TGTGCCAGCAGTGATCCCTTCCTGTCGGGAGGCTCCTACGAGCAGTACTTC	CASSDPFLSGGSYEQYF
TRBJ2-4	TRBV5-1	NA	TRBD1	TGCGCCAGCAGCCCTAGTAGGGGGCTAGCCAAAAACATTCAGTACTTC	CASSPSRGLAKNIQYF
TRBJ1-5	TRBV6-1	once	NA	TGTGCCAGCAGGCCCGACAGCGATCAGCCCCAGCATTTT	CASRPDSDQPQHF
TRBJ2-5	TRBV7-2	NA	TRBD2	TGTGCCAGCAGTCTAGCGGGGGACCTGGGGACCCAGTACTTC	CASSLAGDLGTQYF
TRBJ1-3	TRBV29-1	NA	TRBD1	TGCAGCGTCGCAGGGGGCAGCGGAAACACCATATATTTT	CSVAGGSGNTIYF
TRBJ1-6	TRBV5-6	NA	NA	TGTGCCAGTAGCTTCGACTTGAATTCACCCCTCCACTTT	CASSFDLNSPLHF
TRBJ2-7	TRBV5-1	NA	NA	TGCGCCAGCAGCTTGGAGCGGGCTCTGGGCGAGCAGTACTTC	CASSLERALGEQYF
TRBJ2-3	TRBV5-8	NA	TRBD2	TGTGCCAGCAGCTTCCGGGCTAGCGGGAGTACAGATACGCAGTATTTT	CASSFRASGSTDTQYF
TRBJ2-7	TRBV9	NA	TRBD1	TGTGCCAGTACAGGGGAGAACCCCCCCTACGAGCAGTACTTC	CASTGENPPYEQYF
TRBJ1-2	TRBV20-1	NA	NA	TGCAGTGCTAGTAGGGGCGACTATGGCTACACCTTC	CSASRGDYGYTF
TRBJ2-1	TRBV19	NA	TRBD2	TGTGCCAGTATCCCCACCCCCGGGACTAGCGGGCTCAATGAGCAGTTCTTC	CASIPTPGTSGLNEQFF
TRBJ1-5	TRBV7-9	NA	TRBD1	TGTGCCAGCGGGGGACAGGGGGCTGGACAGCCCCAGCATTTT	CASGGQGAGQPQHF